This entry lists 26 T cell receptor beta chains sequenced from one sample in a study of blood T cell repertoires in COVID-19. Data came from immunoSEQ multiplex PCR; TCRdb stores just in-frame clones and leaves some out. This table holds about 60,000 clones, approximately 84% found once. Sequencing was carried out using peripheral blood. These receptors were obtained from a human donor in a cohort sampled during active COVID-19.

This sequence joins TRBV4-1 and TRBJ1-2; D is perhaps TRBD1 (5 bases). Trimming took 1 base from V and 2 from J, leaving 20 bases between them. This CDR3 comprises 18 residues. Germline CDR1 reads MGHRA; CDR2 reads YSYEKL. CDR3 sequence reads: CASSQGLRRRGGNYGYTF. DNA for the CDR3: TGCGCCAGCAGCCAAGGGTTACGGAGGAGGGGTGGAAACTATGGCTACACCTTC.

This chain connects TRBV4-1 to TRBJ1-5, with D unresolved. The CDR3 covers 13 residues. Trimming pared 0 bases from V and 7 bases from J, leaving 7 bases between. Germline V gene lookup returns CDR1 MGHRA and CDR2 YSYEKL. The DNA of the CDR3 is TGCGCCAGCAGCCAAGATTCCGGGCAGCCCCAGCATTTT. Translation: CASSQDSGQPQHF.

The chain uses TRBV6-5 and TRBJ2-2, with D maybe TRBD2 (7 bases). The CDR3 runs to 14 residues. V was cut by 6 bases and J by 5 bases, with 13 bases left in between. Looked up from germline, CDR1 is MNHEY and CDR2 is SVGAGI. CDR3 sequence: CASSPKGGTGELFF. The CDR3 DNA reads TGTGCCAGCAGCCCGAAGGGGGGGACCGGGGAGCTGTTTTTT.

Notes on this clone: The sample holds other DNA sequences that translate to the same CDR3. The chain carries TRBV5-6 and TRBJ1-2, with 7 bases that match TRBD1. Germline V lookup: CDR1 SGHDT, CDR2 YYEEEE. The junction had 5 bases not matched to a gene; V was cut back by 4 bases and J by 5 bases. CDR3 length: 13 amino acids. CDR3 region: CASSLGTDYGYTF. The CDR3 DNA follows: TGTGCCAGCAGCCTAGGGACAGATTATGGCTACACCTTC.

The V and J genes are TRBV6-6 and TRBJ1-5, with 7 positions matching TRBD1. Germline CDR1 MNHNY, CDR2 SVGAGI (reference sequence). The V segment lost 7 bases and the J segment 4 bases; nucleotides outside the gene matches: 7. The CDR3 is 14 amino acids. This chain's CDR3 is CASTTRQGNQPQHF. The CDR3 bases are TGTGCCAGCACCACGAGACAGGGAAATCAGCCCCAGCATTTT.

This clone turned up a few times. This chain links TRBV7-2 with TRBJ1-1, with D perhaps matching TRBD1 (5 bases). The ends were cut back, 5 bases at V and 4 bases at J, with 11 bases in the middle. Germline V gene data show CDR1 as SGHTA and CDR2 as FQGNSA. The CDR3 covers 13 residues. This chain's CDR3 is CASSPGLRTEAFF. CDR3 in DNA: TGTGCCAGCAGCCCGGGACTTCGCACTGAAGCTTTCTTT.

The chain recombines TRBV30 with TRBJ2-2; TRBD1 matches 9 bases. The CDR3 has 14 amino acids. V shed 5 bases, J shed 7 bases, and the junction held 8 bases outside the gene matches. Germline CDR1 is GTSNPN and CDR2 is SVGIG (reference sequence). The CDR3 bases are TGTGCCTGGGCGGGACAGGGTGTGGGCGGGGAGCTGTTTTTT. Encoded protein: CAWAGQGVGGELFF.

The chain uses TRBV5-1 and TRBJ2-1; 8 nucleotides match TRBD2. Germline CDR1 is SGHRS and CDR2 is YFSETQ. The CDR3 consists of 13 residues. J gave up 6 bases and V 1 base, and 0 bases lay outside the gene matches. The CDR3 bases are TGCGCCAGCAGCTTGACTAGCGGCAATGAGCAGTTCTTC. It translates to CASSLTSGNEQFF.

The CDR3 DNA sequence: TGTGCCAGCAGTGGAGGGGCGGGAGGAATCTACAATGAGCAGTTCTTC. The encoded protein is CASSGGAGGIYNEQFF. The chain joins TRBV2 to TRBJ2-1; TRBD2 aligns across 8 bases. Trimming took 4 bases from V and 3 from J; bases not matched to a gene: 8. The CDR3 covers 16 residues. Germline CDR1 reads SNHLY; CDR2 reads FYNNEI. The variable domain in full, with the rest retrieved from reference TRBV2 and TRBJ2-1, is EPEVTQTPSHQVTQMGQEVILRCVPISNHLYFYWYRQILGQKVEFLVSFYNNEISEKSEIFDDQFSVERPDGSNFTLKIRSTKLEDSAMYFCASSGGAGGIYNEQFFGPGTRLTVL.

The rearrangement joins TRBV4-1 to TRBJ2-5; maybe TRBD2 (5 bases). This CDR3 contains 14 residues. V lost 4 bases and J 5 bases, leaving 14 bases between the germline ends. Germline-derived CDR1 and CDR2 are MGHRA and YSYEKL. DNA of the CDR3: TGCGCCAGCAGCCCCGACGTCTCGGGGGAGACCCAGTACTTC. Translating gives CASSPDVSGETQYF.

This chain connects TRBV11-2 to TRBJ1-2; weak D call: TRBD1 (5 bases). Germline CDR1 is SGHAT and CDR2 is FQNNGV. The CDR3 is made up of 18 amino acids. Trimming stripped 4 bases from V and 13 bases from J, with 34 bases between. Here the CDR3 DNA reads TGTGCCAGCAGCTCGGTTAGACGGGACGGGAGGCGGCGCGTCGGGTCCACCTTC. Translation gives CASSSVRRDGRRRVGSTF. Complete variable domain (other parts from reference TRBV11-2 and TRBJ1-2): EAGVAQSPRYKIIEKRQSVAFWCNPISGHATLYWYQQILGQGPKLLIQFQNNGVVDDSQLPKDRFSAERLKGVDSTLKIQPAKLEDSAVYLCASSSVRRDGRRRVGSTFGSGTRLTVV.

The chain carries TRBV5-1 and TRBJ1-2; 8 bases align to TRBD1. CDR1 and CDR2 (germline): SGHRS, YFSETQ. The trim removed 4 bases at V and 2 bases at J, leaving 13 bases unmatched. There are 17 residues in the CDR3. The CDR3 coding sequence is TGCGCCAGCAGCATTGCTTTCCAGAGGACAGGGAACTATGGCTACACCTTC. Protein: CASSIAFQRTGNYGYTF.

This chain joins TRBV18 and TRBJ2-1, with TRBD1 matching over 9 bases. This CDR3 has 14 residues. V shed 3 bases, J shed 4 bases, and the junction held 1 base outside the gene matches. The V gene's germline CDR1 is KGHSH and CDR2 LQKENI. CDR3: CASSPDRGYNEQFF. CDR3 coding DNA: TGTGCCAGCTCACCGGACAGGGGTTACAATGAGCAGTTCTTC.

As DNA, the CDR3 is TGTGCCATCAGCGGGGAGGGGCACCCCCAAGAGACCCAGTACTTC. Amino acid sequence: CAISGEGHPQETQYF. The chain links TRBV10-3 to TRBJ2-5; 7 positions agree with TRBD2. V was pared by 6 bases and J by 1 base, with 8 bases of the junction left unmatched. The CDR3 has 15 amino acids. Germline loops: CDR1 ENHRY, CDR2 SYGVKD.

This clone was found a few times. The DNA of the CDR3 is TGTGCCAGCAGTCAGACGGGTCTCTCCTACGAGCAGTACTTC. Translation gives CASSQTGLSYEQYF. This rearrangement joins TRBV6-6 to TRBJ2-7, with D uncertain. Trimming took off 5 bases at V and 0 bases at J, with 11 bases between the two ends. CDR1 is MNHNY and CDR2 is SVGAGI in the germline V gene (reference sequence). This CDR3 spans 14 amino acids.

The gene calls are TRBV18 and TRBJ1-2, with a weak D call TRBD1 (6 bases). V lost 3 bases, J lost 8 bases, and 16 bases lay in between. This CDR3 has 14 residues. Germline V lookup: CDR1 KGHSH, CDR2 LQKENI. In DNA form, the CDR3 reads TGTGCCAGCTCACCGCAGGGGCTTGGTTGGGGCTACACCTTC. Translated, it gives CASSPQGLGWGYTF.

This clone was observed a handful of times. The CDR3 nucleotides read TGTGCCAGCAGTTTAGTCGGCAGGGGGCAATGGCAGCCCCAGCATTTT. Its protein is CASSLVGRGQWQPQHF. The V gene is TRBV28, the J gene TRBJ1-5; 8 positions agree with TRBD1. In germline, CDR1 is MDHEN, CDR2 SYDVKM. V lost 2 bases, J lost 7 bases, and 10 bases stayed unmatched. The CDR3 loop spans 16 amino acids.

This chain links TRBV27 with TRBJ1-3; no firm D call. CDR3 size: 15 residues. Germline values: CDR1 MNHEY, CDR2 SMNVEV (reference sequence). The V gene lost 6 bases and the J gene lost 0 bases, with 12 bases spanning the gap. CDR3 residues: CASRIGGGSGNTIYF. The CDR3 nucleotides are TGTGCCAGCAGGATTGGAGGCGGCTCTGGAAACACCATATATTTT.

This rearrangement joins TRBV9 to TRBJ2-3; tentative D call: TRBD1 (5 bases). The CDR3 contains 15 residues. The germline V and J ends were trimmed by 3 bases and 0 bases, with 11 bases remaining between them. CDR1 and CDR2 (germline): SGDLS, YYNGEE. The CDR3 spells CASSEQALSTDTQYF. CDR3 DNA sequence: TGTGCCAGCAGCGAACAGGCGCTGAGCACAGATACGCAGTATTTT.

V is TRBV29-1 and J is TRBJ1-3; 8 positions agree with TRBD1. Germline V gene sequence: CDR1 SQVTM, CDR2 ANQGSEA. V was clipped by 7 bases and J by 3 bases; unmatched bases: 5. The CDR3 sequence is 13 residues long. The CDR3 nucleotides read TGCAGCGCCGGACAGGGAGGTGGAAACACCATATATTTT. Amino acid sequence: CSAGQGGGNTIYF.

This clone was detected a few times. V gene TRBV6-6 combines with J gene TRBJ2-1, with D perhaps matching TRBD2 (5 bases). The CDR3 length is 12 residues. Germline V gene lookup returns CDR1 MNHNY and CDR2 SVGAGI (reference sequence). V was clipped by 2 bases and J by 8 bases, with 7 bases between them. The CDR3 is CASSYGGYEQFF. CDR3 nucleotides: TGTGCCAGCAGTTACGGCGGGTATGAGCAGTTCTTC.

In DNA, the CDR3 is TGTGCCAGCAGCCGCGACGCGGGGGTATACGAGCAGTACTTC. Translation: CASSRDAGVYEQYF. The chain uses TRBV11-3 and TRBJ2-7, with 7 nucleotides matching TRBD2. This CDR3 has 14 residues. The germline V gene has CDR1 SGHNT and CDR2 YENEEA. V dropped 5 bases and J dropped 4; count of bases not matched to a gene: 8. Using reference TRBV11-3 and TRBJ2-7 for the parts outside the CDR3, the full variable domain is EAGVVQSPRYKIIEKKQPVAFWCNPISGHNTLYWYLQNLGQGPELLIRYENEEAVDDSQLPKDRFSAERLKGVDSTLKIQPAELGDSAVYLCASSRDAGVYEQYFGPGTRLTVT.

This chain uses TRBV2 with TRBJ1-5; D unresolved. CDR1 SNHLY and CDR2 FYNNEI come from the germline V gene. This CDR3 region has 16 residues. Trimming left V 6 bases short and J 0 bases short, with 15 bases between. CDR3: CASSLGGGLSNQPQHF. The CDR3 nucleotides are TGTGCCAGCAGCTTGGGTGGAGGCCTTAGCAATCAGCCCCAGCATTTT.

The chain has TRBV7-3 and TRBJ2-3, with 11 bases fitting TRBD2. The CDR3 has 16 amino acids. The junction had 6 bases not matched to a gene; V was cut back by 5 bases and J by 2 bases. Germline CDR1 SGHTA, CDR2 FQGTGA. The CDR3 spells CASSSAGLAATDTQYF. CDR3 bases: TGTGCCAGCAGCAGCGCGGGACTAGCGGCCACAGATACGCAGTATTTT.

This clone was found once. The DNA for the CDR3 is TGTGCCAGTCGGACGGGGGAGTCTGGAAACACCATATATTTT. This encodes CASRTGESGNTIYF. J is TRBJ1-3 and V is TRBV19, with a tentative D call TRBD1 (5 bases). There are 14 residues in the CDR3. The germline V and J ends were trimmed by 8 bases and 1 base, with 12 bases remaining between them. Germline values: CDR1 LNHDA, CDR2 SQIVND (reference sequence).

This clone was detected only once. V and J are TRBV2 and TRBJ2-1; 7 positions agree with TRBD1. Per germline, CDR1 SNHLY and CDR2 FYNNEI. The CDR3 totals 13 residues. Trimming at V came to 6 bases and at J to 8 bases, leaving 7 bases not matched to a gene. The CDR3: CASRRDRIDEQFF. The CDR3 nucleotides read TGTGCCAGCAGGAGGGACAGAATCGATGAGCAGTTCTTC.